Described below is a single T cell receptor beta chain sequence and its context. Its antigen remains unknown. This sample was included in a study of a mutant IDH1 vaccine in newly diagnosed glioma. Study-level information: Eight vaccinations reached patients in weeks 1, 3, 5, 7, 11, 15, 19 and 23.

Specified time point: week 11, during vaccination. Each dose of the vaccine consisted of 300 ug of mutant IDH1 20-mer peptide, with topical imiquimod. Study conclusions and caveats: Alterations occurring in top peripheral T cell clonotypes seemed unrelated to pseudoprogression.

Some clones are missing from TCRdb's copy, which holds only in-frame ones; the method was immunoSEQ multiplex PCR. The sample contains tens of thousands of clones, 90% of which appear only once. Specimen: PBMCs, collected from a glioma patient whose treatment included an IDH1 peptide vaccine. This TCR was sampled from a man aged 18-30 years with glioma.

The CDR3 nucleotides read TGTGCCAGCAGCCTAAGGGGCGGACATTCCTACAATGAGCAGTTCTTC. It codes for CASSLRGGHSYNEQFF. This chain uses TRBV7-2 with TRBJ2-1; possibly TRBD1 for D (5 bases). The CDR3 runs 16 residues. The V and J ends lost 5 bases and 1 base respectively, with 15 bases between them. Germline loops: CDR1 SGHTA, CDR2 FQGNSA.